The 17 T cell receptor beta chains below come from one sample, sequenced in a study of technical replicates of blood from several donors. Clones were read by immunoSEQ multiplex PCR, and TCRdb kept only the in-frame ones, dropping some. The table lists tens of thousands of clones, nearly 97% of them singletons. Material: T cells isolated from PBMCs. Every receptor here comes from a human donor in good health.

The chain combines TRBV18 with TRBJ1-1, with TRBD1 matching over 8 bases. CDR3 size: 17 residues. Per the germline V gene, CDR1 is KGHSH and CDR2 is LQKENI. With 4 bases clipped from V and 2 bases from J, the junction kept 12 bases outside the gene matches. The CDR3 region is CASSHYRGEASNTEAFF. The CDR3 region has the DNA TGTGCCAGCTCACACTACAGGGGGGAAGCTTCTAACACTGAAGCTTTCTTT.

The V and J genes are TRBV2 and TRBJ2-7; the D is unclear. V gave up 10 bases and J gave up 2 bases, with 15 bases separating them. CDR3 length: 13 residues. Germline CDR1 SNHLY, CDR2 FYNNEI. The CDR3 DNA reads TGTGCCATTCAGGCTGCATTCGCCTACGAGCAGTACTTC. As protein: CAIQAAFAYEQYF.

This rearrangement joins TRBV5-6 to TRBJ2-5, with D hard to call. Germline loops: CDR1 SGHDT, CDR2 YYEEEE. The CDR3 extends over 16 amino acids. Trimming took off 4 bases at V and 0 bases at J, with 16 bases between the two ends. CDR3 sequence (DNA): TGTGCCAGCAGCCTGACTGGCCAGCATCACCAAGAGACCCAGTACTTC. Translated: CASSLTGQHHQETQYF. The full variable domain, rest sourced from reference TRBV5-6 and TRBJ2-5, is DAGVTQSPTHLIKTRGQQVTLRCSPKSGHDTVSWYQQALGQGPQFIFQYYEEEERQRGNFPDRFSGHQFPNYSSELNVNALLLGDSALYLCASSLTGQHHQETQYFGPGTRLLVL.

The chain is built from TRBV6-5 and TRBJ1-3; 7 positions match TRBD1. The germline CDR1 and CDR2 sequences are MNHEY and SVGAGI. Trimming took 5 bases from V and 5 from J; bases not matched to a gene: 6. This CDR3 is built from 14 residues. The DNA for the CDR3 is TGTGCCAGCAGTATGAGACAGGGAAGAAACACCATATATTTT. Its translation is CASSMRQGRNTIYF.

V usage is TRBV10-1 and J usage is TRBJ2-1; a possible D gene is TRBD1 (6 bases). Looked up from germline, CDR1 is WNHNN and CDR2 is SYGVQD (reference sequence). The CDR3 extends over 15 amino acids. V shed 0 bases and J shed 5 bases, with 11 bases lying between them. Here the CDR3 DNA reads TGCGCCAGCAGTGAGTCGGGGACAACCAACAATGAGCAGTTCTTC. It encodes CASSESGTTNNEQFF.

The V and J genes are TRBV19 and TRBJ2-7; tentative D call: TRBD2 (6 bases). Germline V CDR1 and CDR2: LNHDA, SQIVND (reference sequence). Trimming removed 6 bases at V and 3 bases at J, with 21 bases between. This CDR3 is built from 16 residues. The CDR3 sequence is CASSQTLLGGYYEQYF. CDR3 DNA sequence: TGTGCCAGTAGCCAGACCCTTCTCGGGGGATACTACGAGCAGTACTTC.

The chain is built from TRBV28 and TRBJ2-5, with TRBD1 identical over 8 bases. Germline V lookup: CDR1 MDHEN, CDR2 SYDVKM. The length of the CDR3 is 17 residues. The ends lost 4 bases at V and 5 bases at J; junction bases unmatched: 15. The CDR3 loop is CASSSYLDRGGPETQYF. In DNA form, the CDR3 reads TGTGCCAGCAGTTCTTACCTCGACAGGGGAGGTCCCGAGACCCAGTACTTC. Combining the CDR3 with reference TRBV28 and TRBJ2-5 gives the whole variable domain DVKVTQSSRYLVKRTGEKVFLECVQDMDHENMFWYRQDPGLGLRLIYFSYDVKMKEKGDIPEGYSVSREKKERFSLILESASTNQTSMYLCASSSYLDRGGPETQYFGPGTRLLVL.

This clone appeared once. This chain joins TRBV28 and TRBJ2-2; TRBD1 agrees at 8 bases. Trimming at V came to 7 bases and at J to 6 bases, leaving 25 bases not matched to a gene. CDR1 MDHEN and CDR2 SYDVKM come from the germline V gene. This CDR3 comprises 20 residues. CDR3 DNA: TGTGCCAGCACCCCTAGTGGGTACAAGACGGGACAGGAAGCACCCGGGGAGCTGTTTTTT. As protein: CASTPSGYKTGQEAPGELFF.

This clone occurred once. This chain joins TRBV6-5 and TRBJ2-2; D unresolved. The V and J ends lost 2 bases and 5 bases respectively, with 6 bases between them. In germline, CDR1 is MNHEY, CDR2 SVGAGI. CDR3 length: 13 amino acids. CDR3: CASSYTTTGELFF. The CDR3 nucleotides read TGTGCCAGCAGTTACACGACTACCGGGGAGCTGTTTTTT.

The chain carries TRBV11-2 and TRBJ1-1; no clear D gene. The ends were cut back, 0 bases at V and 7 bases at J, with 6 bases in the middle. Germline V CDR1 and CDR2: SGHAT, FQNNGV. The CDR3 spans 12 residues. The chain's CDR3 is CASSLDRFEAFF. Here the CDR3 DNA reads TGTGCCAGCAGCTTAGACAGGTTTGAAGCTTTCTTT. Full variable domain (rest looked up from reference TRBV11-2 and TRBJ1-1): EAGVAQSPRYKIIEKRQSVAFWCNPISGHATLYWYQQILGQGPKLLIQFQNNGVVDDSQLPKDRFSAERLKGVDSTLKIQPAKLEDSAVYLCASSLDRFEAFFGQGTRLTVV.

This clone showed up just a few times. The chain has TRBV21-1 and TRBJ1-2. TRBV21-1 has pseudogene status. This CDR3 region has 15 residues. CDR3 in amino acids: CASSKSGPWRYGYTF. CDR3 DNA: TGTGCCAGCAGCAAATCTGGGCCTTGGAGGTATGGCTACACCTTC.

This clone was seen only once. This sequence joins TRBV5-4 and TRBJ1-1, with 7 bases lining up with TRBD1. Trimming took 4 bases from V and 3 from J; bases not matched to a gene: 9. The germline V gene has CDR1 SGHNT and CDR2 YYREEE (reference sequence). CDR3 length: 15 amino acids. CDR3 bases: TGTGCCAGCAGCGTCGCTGGACAGGTTTACACTGAAGCTTTCTTT. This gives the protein CASSVAGQVYTEAFF.

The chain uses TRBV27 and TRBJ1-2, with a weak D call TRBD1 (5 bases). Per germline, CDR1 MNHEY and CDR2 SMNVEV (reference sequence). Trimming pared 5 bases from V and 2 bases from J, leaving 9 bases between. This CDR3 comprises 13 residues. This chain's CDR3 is CASSPKGNYGYTF. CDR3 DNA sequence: TGTGCCAGCAGTCCAAAGGGGAACTATGGCTACACCTTC.

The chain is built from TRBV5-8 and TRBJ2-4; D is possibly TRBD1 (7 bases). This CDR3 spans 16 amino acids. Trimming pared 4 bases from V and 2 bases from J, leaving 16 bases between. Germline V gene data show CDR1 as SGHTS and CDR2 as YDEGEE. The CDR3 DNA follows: TGTGCCAGCAGCGGGGTAGGGGGCGGGACCAAAAACATTCAGTACTTC. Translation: CASSGVGGGTKNIQYF.

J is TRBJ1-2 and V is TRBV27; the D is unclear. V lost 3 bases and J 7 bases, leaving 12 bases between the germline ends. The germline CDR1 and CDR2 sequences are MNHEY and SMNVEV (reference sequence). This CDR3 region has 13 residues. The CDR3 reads CASSFRREGGYTF. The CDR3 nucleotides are TGTGCCAGCAGTTTTCGGCGGGAGGGTGGCTACACCTTC.

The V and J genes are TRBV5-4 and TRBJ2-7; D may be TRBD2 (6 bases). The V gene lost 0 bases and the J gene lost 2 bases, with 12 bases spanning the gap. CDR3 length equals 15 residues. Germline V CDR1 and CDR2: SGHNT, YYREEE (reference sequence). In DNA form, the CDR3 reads TGTGCCAGCAGCTTGGCCGGGGGTATAGCCTACGAGCAGTACTTC. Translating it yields CASSLAGGIAYEQYF.

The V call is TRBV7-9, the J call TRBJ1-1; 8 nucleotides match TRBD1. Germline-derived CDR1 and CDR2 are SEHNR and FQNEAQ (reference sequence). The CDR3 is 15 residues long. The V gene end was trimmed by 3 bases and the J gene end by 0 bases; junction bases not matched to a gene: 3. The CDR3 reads CASSLSGGMNTEAFF. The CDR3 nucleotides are TGTGCCAGCAGCTTGTCAGGGGGCATGAACACTGAAGCTTTCTTT. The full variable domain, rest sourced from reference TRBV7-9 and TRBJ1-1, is DTGVSQNPRHKITKRGQNVTFRCDPISEHNRLYWYRQTLGQGPEFLTYFQNEAQLEKSRLLSDRFSAERPKGSFSTLEIQRTEQGDSAMYLCASSLSGGMNTEAFFGQGTRLTVV.